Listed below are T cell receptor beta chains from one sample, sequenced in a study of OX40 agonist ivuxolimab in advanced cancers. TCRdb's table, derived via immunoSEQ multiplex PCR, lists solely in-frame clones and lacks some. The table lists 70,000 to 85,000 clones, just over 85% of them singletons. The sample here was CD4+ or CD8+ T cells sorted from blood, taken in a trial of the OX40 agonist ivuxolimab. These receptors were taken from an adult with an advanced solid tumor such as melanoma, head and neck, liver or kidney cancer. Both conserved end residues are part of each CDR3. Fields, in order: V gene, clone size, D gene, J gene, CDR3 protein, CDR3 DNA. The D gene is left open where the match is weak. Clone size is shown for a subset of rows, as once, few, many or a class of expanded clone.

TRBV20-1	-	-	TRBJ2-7	CSARLAHEQYF	TGCAGTGCTAGACTAGCCCACGAGCAGTACTTC
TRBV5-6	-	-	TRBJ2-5	CASSLMTRETQYF	TGTGCCAGCAGCTTAATGACCCGAGAGACCCAGTACTTC
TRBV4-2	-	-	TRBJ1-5	CASSPIRQPNQPQHF	TGTGCCAGCAGCCCGATACGACAGCCCAATCAGCCCCAGCATTTT
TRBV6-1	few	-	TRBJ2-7	CASSSAGGGSYEQYF	TGTGCCAGCAGTTCAGCAGGAGGGGGATCCTACGAGCAGTACTTC
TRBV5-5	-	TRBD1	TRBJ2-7	CASSLGPGQIYEQYF	TGTGCCAGCAGTTTGGGGCCGGGACAGATCTACGAGCAGTACTTC
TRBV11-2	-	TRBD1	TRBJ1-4	CASSPTGGTNEKLFF	TGTGCCAGCAGCCCGACAGGGGGCACTAATGAAAAACTGTTTTTT
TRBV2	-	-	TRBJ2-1	CASRQTLSYNEQFF	TGTGCCAGCAGACAGACACTTTCCTACAATGAGCAGTTCTTC
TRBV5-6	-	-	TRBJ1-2	CASSFRDGLGGYTF	TGTGCCAGCAGCTTCCGGGACGGCCTAGGAGGCTACACCTTC
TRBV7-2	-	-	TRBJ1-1	CASSRARLTEAFF	TGTGCCAGCAGCCGGGCCCGTTTAACTGAAGCTTTCTTT
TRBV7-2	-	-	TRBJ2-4	CASTQQGPKNIQYF	TGTGCCAGCACCCAACAGGGACCCAAAAACATTCAGTACTTC
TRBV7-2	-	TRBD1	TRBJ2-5	CASSLAGGSQETQYF	TGTGCCAGCAGCTTAGCAGGGGGCAGCCAAGAGACCCAGTACTTC
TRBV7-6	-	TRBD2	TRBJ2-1	CASSSGTSAYNEQFF	TGTGCCAGCAGCTCCGGGACTAGCGCCTACAATGAGCAGTTCTTC
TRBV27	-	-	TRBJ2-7	CASGRGYEQYF	TGTGCCAGCGGCCGCGGCTACGAGCAGTACTTC
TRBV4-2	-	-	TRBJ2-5	CASSQEQGGETQYF	TGTGCCAGCAGCCAGGAACAGGGTGGTGAGACCCAGTACTTC
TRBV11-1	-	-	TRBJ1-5	CASSPGGNQPQHF	TGTGCCAGCAGCCCTGGGGGCAATCAGCCCCAGCATTTT
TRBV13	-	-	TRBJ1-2	CASSSWGGSRFGYTF	TGTGCCAGCAGCTCTTGGGGGGGGAGTCGTTTTGGCTACACCTTC
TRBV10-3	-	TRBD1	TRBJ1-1	CAIREGQGKVEAFF	TGTGCCATCAGGGAGGGACAGGGGAAAGTTGAAGCTTTCTTT
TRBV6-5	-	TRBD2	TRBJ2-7	CASSYSRLAGGNEQYF	TGTGCCAGCAGTTACTCGAGACTAGCGGGAGGTAATGAGCAGTACTTC
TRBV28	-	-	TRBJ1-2	CASSTPGVGPGGYTF	TGTGCCAGCAGTACTCCTGGGGTGGGGCCGGGGGGCTACACCTTC
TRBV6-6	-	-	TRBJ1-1	CASSARITEAFF	TGTGCCAGCAGTGCTCGGATCACTGAAGCTTTCTTT
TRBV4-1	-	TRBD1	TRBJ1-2	CASSRRTGGEGDGYTF	TGCGCCAGCAGCCGCCGGACAGGGGGAGAAGGAGATGGCTACACCTTC
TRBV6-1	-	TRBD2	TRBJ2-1	CASSAVVAFLAGGLNEQFF	TGTGCCAGCAGTGCCGTGGTGGCATTCCTAGCGGGGGGGCTCAATGAGCAGTTCTTC